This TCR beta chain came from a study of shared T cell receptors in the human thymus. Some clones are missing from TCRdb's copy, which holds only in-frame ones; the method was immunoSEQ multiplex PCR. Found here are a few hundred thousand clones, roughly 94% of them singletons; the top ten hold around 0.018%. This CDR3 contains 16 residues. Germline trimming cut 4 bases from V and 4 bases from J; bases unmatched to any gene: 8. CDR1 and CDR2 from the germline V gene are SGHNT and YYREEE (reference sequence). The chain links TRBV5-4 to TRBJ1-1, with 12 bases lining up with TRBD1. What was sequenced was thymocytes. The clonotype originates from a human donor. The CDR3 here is CASSVGQGASRTEAFF. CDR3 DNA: TGTGCCAGCAGCGTGGGACAGGGGGCGAGTCGCACTGAAGCTTTCTTT.